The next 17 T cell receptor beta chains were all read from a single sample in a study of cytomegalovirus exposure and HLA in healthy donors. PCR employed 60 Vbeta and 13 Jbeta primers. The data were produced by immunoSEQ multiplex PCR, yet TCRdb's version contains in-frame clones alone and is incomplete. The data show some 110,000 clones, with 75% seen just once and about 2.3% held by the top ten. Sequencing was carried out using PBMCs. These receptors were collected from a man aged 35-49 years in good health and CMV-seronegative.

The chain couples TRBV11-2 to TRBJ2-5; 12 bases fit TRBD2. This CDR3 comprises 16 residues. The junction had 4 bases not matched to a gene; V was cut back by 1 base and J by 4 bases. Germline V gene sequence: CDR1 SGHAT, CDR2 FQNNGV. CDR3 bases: TGTGCCAGCAGCTTAGGAGCGGGACTAGCGGGAGAGACCCAGTACTTC. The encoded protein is CASSLGAGLAGETQYF.

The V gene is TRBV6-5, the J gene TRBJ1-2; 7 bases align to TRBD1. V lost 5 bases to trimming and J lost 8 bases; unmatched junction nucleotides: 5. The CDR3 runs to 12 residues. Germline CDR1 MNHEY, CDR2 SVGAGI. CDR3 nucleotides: TGTGCCAGCAGTACCCGACAGGGAGGCTACACCTTC. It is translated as CASSTRQGGYTF.

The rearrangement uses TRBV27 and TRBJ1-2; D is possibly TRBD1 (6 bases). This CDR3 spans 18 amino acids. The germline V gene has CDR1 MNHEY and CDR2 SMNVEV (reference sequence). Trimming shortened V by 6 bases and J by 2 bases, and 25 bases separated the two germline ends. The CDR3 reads CASRNIPLKGVGNYGYTF. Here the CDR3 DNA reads TGTGCCAGCAGGAACATCCCCCTGAAGGGGGTGGGGAACTATGGCTACACCTTC.

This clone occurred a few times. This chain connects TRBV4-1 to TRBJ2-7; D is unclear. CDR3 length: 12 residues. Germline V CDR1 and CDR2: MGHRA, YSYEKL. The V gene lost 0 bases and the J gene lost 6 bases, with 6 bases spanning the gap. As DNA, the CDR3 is TGCGCCAGCAGCCAAGACTACGGCGAGCAGTACTTC. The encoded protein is CASSQDYGEQYF.

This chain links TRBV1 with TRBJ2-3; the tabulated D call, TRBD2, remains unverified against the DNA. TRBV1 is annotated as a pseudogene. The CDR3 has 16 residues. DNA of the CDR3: TGCACCAGCAGCCACCTTAGGACTAGCGGGGGAACCTGGCAGCTTTTT. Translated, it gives CTSSHLRTSGGTWQLF.

Written as DNA, the CDR3 is TGCGCCAGCAGCCCCACAGGGGGTGACTATGGCTACACCTTC. This gives the protein CASSPTGGDYGYTF. V is TRBV5-1 and J is TRBJ1-2, with 8 bases fitting TRBD1. The CDR3 length is 14 residues. Germline loops: CDR1 SGHRS, CDR2 YFSETQ. The ends lost 4 bases at V and 3 bases at J; junction bases unmatched: 5.

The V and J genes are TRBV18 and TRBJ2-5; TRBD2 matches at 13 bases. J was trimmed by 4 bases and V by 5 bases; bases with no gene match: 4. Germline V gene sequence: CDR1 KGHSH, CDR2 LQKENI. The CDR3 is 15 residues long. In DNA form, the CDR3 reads TGTGCCAGCTCATCAGGACTAGCGGGGGTAGAGACCCAGTACTTC. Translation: CASSSGLAGVETQYF.

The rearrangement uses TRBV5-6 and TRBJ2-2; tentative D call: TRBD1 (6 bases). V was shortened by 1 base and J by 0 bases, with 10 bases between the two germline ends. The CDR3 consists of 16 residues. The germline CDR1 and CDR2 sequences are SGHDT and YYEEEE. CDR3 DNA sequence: TGTGCCAGCAGCTTGCTAGCAGGGGCGAACACCGGGGAGCTGTTTTTT. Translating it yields CASSLLAGANTGELFF.

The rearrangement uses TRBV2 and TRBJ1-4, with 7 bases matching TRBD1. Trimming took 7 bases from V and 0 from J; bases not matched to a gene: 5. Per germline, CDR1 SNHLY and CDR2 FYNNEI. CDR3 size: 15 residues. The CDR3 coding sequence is TGTGCCAGCACCGGACAGGCTGCAACTAATGAAAAACTGTTTTTT. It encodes CASTGQAATNEKLFF.

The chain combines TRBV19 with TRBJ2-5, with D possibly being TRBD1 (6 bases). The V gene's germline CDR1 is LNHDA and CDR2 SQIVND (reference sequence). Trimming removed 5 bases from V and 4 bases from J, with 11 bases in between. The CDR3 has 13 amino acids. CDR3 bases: TGTGCCAGTAGTGGGGGCAGGGGAGAGACCCAGTACTTC. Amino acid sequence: CASSGGRGETQYF.

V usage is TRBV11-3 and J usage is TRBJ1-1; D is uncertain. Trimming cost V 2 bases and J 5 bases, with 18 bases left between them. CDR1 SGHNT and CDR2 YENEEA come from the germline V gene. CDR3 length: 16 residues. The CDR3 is CASSLLERSAGTEAFF. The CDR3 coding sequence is TGTGCCAGCAGCTTATTAGAGAGGTCAGCCGGGACTGAAGCTTTCTTT.

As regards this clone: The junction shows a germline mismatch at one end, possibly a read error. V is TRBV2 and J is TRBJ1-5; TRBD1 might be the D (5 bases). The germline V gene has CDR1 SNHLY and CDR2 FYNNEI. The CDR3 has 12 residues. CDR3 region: CASRLQEGSYCF. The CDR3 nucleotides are TGTGCCAGCAGACTACAGGAGGGAAGTTATTGTTTT.

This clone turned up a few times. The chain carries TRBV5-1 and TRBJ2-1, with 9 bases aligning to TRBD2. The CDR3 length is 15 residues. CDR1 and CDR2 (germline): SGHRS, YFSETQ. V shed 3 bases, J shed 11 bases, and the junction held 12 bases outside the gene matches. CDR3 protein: CASSSGLAGGVKQFF. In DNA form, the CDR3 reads TGCGCCAGCAGCTCGGGACTAGCTGGGGGGGTGAAGCAGTTCTTC.

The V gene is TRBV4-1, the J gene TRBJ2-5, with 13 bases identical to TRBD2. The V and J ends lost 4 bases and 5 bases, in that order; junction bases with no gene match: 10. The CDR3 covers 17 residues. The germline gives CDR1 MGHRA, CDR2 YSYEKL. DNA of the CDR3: TGCGCCAGCAGCCTGGGACTAGCGGGGTTTGCACGGGAGACCCAGTACTTC. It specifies CASSLGLAGFARETQYF.

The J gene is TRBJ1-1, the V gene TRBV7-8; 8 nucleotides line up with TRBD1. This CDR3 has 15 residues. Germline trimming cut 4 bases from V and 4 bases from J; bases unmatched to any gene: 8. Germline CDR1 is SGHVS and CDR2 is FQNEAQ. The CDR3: CASSSNTGGTTEAFF. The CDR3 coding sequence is TGTGCCAGCAGCTCGAATACAGGGGGTACCACTGAAGCTTTCTTT.

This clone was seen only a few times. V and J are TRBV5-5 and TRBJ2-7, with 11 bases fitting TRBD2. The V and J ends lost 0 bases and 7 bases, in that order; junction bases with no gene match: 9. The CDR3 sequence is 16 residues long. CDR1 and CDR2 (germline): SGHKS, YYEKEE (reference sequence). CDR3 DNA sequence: TGTGCCAGCAGCTTGGTTGCTAGCGGGGGGCGGCGGGAGCAGTACTTC. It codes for CASSLVASGGRREQYF.

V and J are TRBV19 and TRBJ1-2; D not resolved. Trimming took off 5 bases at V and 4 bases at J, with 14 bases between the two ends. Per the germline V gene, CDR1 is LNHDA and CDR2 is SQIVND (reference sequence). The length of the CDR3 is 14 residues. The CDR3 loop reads CASSPVGASYGYTF. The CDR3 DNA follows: TGTGCCAGTAGTCCGGTGGGCGCGAGCTATGGCTACACCTTC.